Sequencing of this T cell receptor beta chain was carried out in a study of glioma-infiltrating T cells. Study overall: About one million peripheral T cells were targeted at 4.5- to 10-fold coverage.

This clonotype occurred many times. Its antigen is undetermined. Study-wide results and limits: Non-neoplastic patients had below-expected tissue-blood divergence, while all gliomas exceeded expectation.

CDR1 and CDR2 (germline): MDHEN, SYDVKM. The CDR3 loop spans 14 amino acids. Trimming took off 7 bases at V and 1 base at J, with 13 bases between the two ends. TCR alpha and beta CDR3 regions were amplified from RNA using iRepertoire nested multiplex PCR. TCRdb processed the multiplex PCR reads anew with MiXCR; each CDR3 protein has one entry. The sample includes a few hundred thousand distinct CDR3 sequences, approximately 42% of them seen just once. This rearrangement joins TRBV28 to TRBJ1-1; D uncertain. This TCR derives from a human donor with low-grade glioma or glioblastoma, undergoing nonglioma brain surgery, or in good health (not recorded which). Sequencing used glioma tissue, nonneoplastic brain tissue, or PBMCs (not recorded which). DNA of the CDR3: TGTGCCAGCACCGAGCTAGGCCCGAACACTGAAGCTTTCTTT. Protein sequence: CASTELGPNTEAFF.